These 20 T cell receptor beta chains originate from one sample sequenced in a study of blood T cell repertoires in COVID-19. Clones were sequenced by immunoSEQ multiplex PCR, and TCRdb holds only the in-frame ones, with some missing. The sample shows more than 200,000 clones, around 86% of them seen only once. Sequenced: peripheral blood. The source of these receptors is a woman aged 60-75 years with COVID-19, enrolled during active disease.

The chain carries TRBV6-5 and TRBJ2-2; 9 bases map to TRBD1. V lost 6 bases to trimming and J lost 4 bases; unmatched junction nucleotides: 6. Germline V lookup: CDR1 MNHEY, CDR2 SVGAGI. CDR3 size: 15 residues. CDR3 nucleotide sequence: TGTGCCAGCAGCTCACAGGGGGCTGCCACCGGGGAGCTGTTTTTT. As protein: CASSSQGAATGELFF.

The V and J genes are TRBV9 and TRBJ2-5, with TRBD2 matching over 10 bases. The CDR3 totals 15 residues. Trimming cost V 4 bases and J 4 bases; bases outside gene matches: 7. The V gene's germline CDR1 is SGDLS and CDR2 YYNGEE. The CDR3 region is CASSQGLADIETQYF. CDR3 in DNA: TGTGCCAGCAGCCAAGGACTAGCGGACATAGAGACCCAGTACTTC.

This clone was recorded at least ten times. The genes are TRBV24-1 and TRBJ2-1, with 11 bases matching TRBD2. The CDR3 consists of 17 residues. The V segment lost 4 bases and the J segment 5 bases; nucleotides outside the gene matches: 9. CDR1 is KGHDR and CDR2 is SFDVKD in the germline V gene. The CDR3 sequence is CATSDPTLTSGDNEQFF. CDR3 nucleotide sequence: TGTGCCACCAGTGACCCCACGTTGACTAGCGGGGACAATGAGCAGTTCTTC.

The gene calls are TRBV12-3 or TRBV12-4 and TRBJ1-4, with D hard to call. The CDR3 runs to 12 residues. The germline V and J ends were trimmed by 5 bases and 11 bases, with 12 bases remaining between them. CDR3 loop: CASSPFVSKLFF. The CDR3 nucleotides are TGTGCCAGCAGTCCATTTGTCAGTAAACTGTTTTTT.

The rearrangement links TRBV20-1 to TRBJ2-5; D is undetermined. Trimming left V 3 bases short and J 5 bases short, with 4 bases between. Germline lookup yields CDR1 DFQATT and CDR2 SNEGSKA (reference sequence). The CDR3 extends over 10 amino acids. The CDR3 DNA reads as TGCAGTGCTAGCGTGGAGACCCAGTACTTC. It specifies CSASVETQYF.

The chain has TRBV6-5 and TRBJ2-3, with TRBD2 matching 10 bases. Germline V lookup: CDR1 MNHEY, CDR2 SVGAGI. The V and J ends lost 6 bases and 4 bases, in that order; junction bases with no gene match: 4. The CDR3 has 14 residues. The CDR3 here is CASRLAGDADTQYF. The CDR3 coding sequence is TGTGCCAGCAGGCTAGCGGGAGACGCAGATACGCAGTATTTT.

V usage is TRBV15 and J usage is TRBJ1-1; D remains unclear. Per germline, CDR1 LNHNV and CDR2 YYDKDF (reference sequence). The CDR3 length is 11 residues. The ends were cut back, 8 bases at V and 2 bases at J, with 6 bases in the middle. The CDR3: CATSGNTEAFF. CDR3 DNA sequence: TGTGCCACCTCCGGTAACACTGAAGCTTTCTTT.

The chain is built from TRBV5-1 and TRBJ2-2; 8 nucleotides match TRBD1. Germline CDR1 SGHRS, CDR2 YFSETQ. With 4 bases clipped from V and 8 bases from J, the junction kept 13 bases outside the gene matches. This CDR3 is built from 16 residues. As DNA, the CDR3 is TGCGCCAGCAGCCCCGGACAGGGTCGGCCCTGGGGGGAGCTGTTTTTT. This translates into CASSPGQGRPWGELFF. Together with reference TRBV5-1 and TRBJ2-2, the CDR3 gives the full variable domain: KAGVTQTPRYLIKTRGQQVTLSCSPISGHRSVSWYQQTPGQGLQFLFEYFSETQRNKGNFPGRFSGRQFSNSRSEMNVSTLELGDSALYLCASSPGQGRPWGELFFGEGSRLTVL.

V gene TRBV7-2 combines with J gene TRBJ1-2; D not certain. The CDR3 has 14 amino acids. Trimming removed 5 bases at V and 0 bases at J, with 10 bases between. Germline V gene sequence: CDR1 SGHTA, CDR2 FQGNSA. The CDR3 reads CASSLTQPNYGYTF. The CDR3 bases are TGTGCCAGCAGCCTAACTCAACCTAACTATGGCTACACCTTC.

The chain has TRBV10-1 and TRBJ1-1; D is possibly TRBD1 (6 bases). Germline V gene data show CDR1 as WNHNN and CDR2 as SYGVQD (reference sequence). The CDR3 has 15 amino acids. V was cut by 6 bases and J by 2 bases, with 16 bases left in between. This CDR3 reads CASSLRTEDNTEAFF. The CDR3 nucleotides read TGCGCCAGCAGCCTCAGGACAGAGGATAACACTGAAGCTTTCTTT.

This chain uses TRBV28 with TRBJ1-2; TRBD1 might be the D (5 bases). This CDR3 is built from 16 residues. Between the trimmed V and J ends, which lost 3 bases and 5 bases, there was a span of 19 bases. The germline V gene has CDR1 MDHEN and CDR2 SYDVKM. The CDR3 loop is CASSFSFSGNLYGYTF. Written as DNA, the CDR3 is TGTGCCAGCAGTTTCAGCTTCTCAGGGAATTTATATGGCTACACCTTC.

J is TRBJ2-1 and V is TRBV5-1; the match to TRBD2 covers 8 bases. Losses at the gene ends were 1 base for V and 6 bases for J; bases not matched to a gene: 6. Per germline, CDR1 SGHRS and CDR2 YFSETQ. The CDR3 loop spans 15 amino acids. In DNA form, the CDR3 reads TGCGCCAGCAGCTTGAGCAGCGGGAGACCCAATGAGCAGTTCTTC. Amino acids: CASSLSSGRPNEQFF.

Regarding this clone: Other DNA sequences from this sample encode an identical CDR3 as well. The chain carries TRBV10-3 and TRBJ1-2; a possible D gene is TRBD1 (5 bases). The V end lost 0 bases, the J end lost 5 bases, and 7 bases lay between the germline ends. The CDR3 length is 13 residues. CDR1 is ENHRY and CDR2 is SYGVKD in the germline V gene. DNA of the CDR3: TGTGCCATCAGTGAGTCCGGGGGTTATGGCTACACCTTC. It codes for CAISESGGYGYTF.

This clone was observed a single time. This sequence joins TRBV7-3 and TRBJ2-2; 7 bases agree with TRBD2. V lost 5 bases, J lost 5 bases, and 2 bases stayed unmatched. The length of the CDR3 is 13 residues. The germline V gene has CDR1 SGHTA and CDR2 FQGTGA. The chain's CDR3 is CASSPGGTGELFF. In DNA form, the CDR3 reads TGTGCCAGCAGCCCGGGGGGAACCGGGGAGCTGTTTTTT.

V usage is TRBV7-2 and J usage is TRBJ1-5; D is undetermined. The V gene's germline CDR1 is SGHTA and CDR2 FQGNSA. Trimming cost V 1 base and J 4 bases, with 8 bases left between them. The CDR3 extends over 14 amino acids. The CDR3 region has the DNA TGTGCCAGCAGCTTAGTAGATGTGAATCAGCCCCAGCATTTT. This codes for CASSLVDVNQPQHF.

The chain recombines TRBV5-1 with TRBJ2-7, with D possibly matching TRBD2 (6 bases). In germline, CDR1 is SGHRS, CDR2 YFSETQ. The CDR3 is 12 amino acids. The V and J ends lost 1 base and 6 bases respectively, with 8 bases between them. The CDR3 region is CASSLRGLEQYF. The CDR3 DNA is TGCGCCAGCAGCTTGAGGGGACTCGAGCAGTACTTC.

This chain links TRBV6-1 with TRBJ1-5; D is perhaps TRBD1 (5 bases). The CDR3 runs 15 residues. The germline gives CDR1 MNHNS, CDR2 SASEGT. The germline V and J ends were trimmed by 3 bases and 1 base, with 10 bases remaining between them. The CDR3 DNA reads TGTGCCAGCAGTGATTACCGGGGGAGCAATCAGCCCCAGCATTTT. Translating it yields CASSDYRGSNQPQHF.

The rearrangement uses TRBV28 and TRBJ1-5; D ambiguous. This CDR3 contains 16 residues. Germline V gene sequence: CDR1 MDHEN, CDR2 SYDVKM. V lost 0 bases to trimming and J lost 3 bases, with 12 bases between them. The CDR3 coding sequence is TGTGCCAGCAGTTTATGGAACGGAGGCCACAATCAGCCCCAGCATTTT. Its translation: CASSLWNGGHNQPQHF.

This chain joins TRBV28 and TRBJ1-1; no reliable D call. V was clipped by 4 bases and J by 5 bases, with 11 bases between them. Germline CDR1 MDHEN, CDR2 SYDVKM. There are 13 residues in the CDR3. CDR3 nucleotides: TGTGCCAGCAGTTGGCAAAGGAGGACTGAAGCTTTCTTT. Residues: CASSWQRRTEAFF.

This chain connects TRBV18 to TRBJ2-7, with 10 bases lining up with TRBD2. The CDR3 runs 16 residues. V dropped 2 bases and J dropped 10; count of bases not matched to a gene: 14. Germline values: CDR1 KGHSH, CDR2 LQKENI. The CDR3 DNA reads as TGTGCCAGCTCACCATATACCGACGGACTAGCGGCGGTACAGTACTTC. It specifies CASSPYTDGLAAVQYF.